These 32 T cell receptor beta chains came from one sample sequenced in a study of T cell repertoires in cytomegalovirus infection. MiXCR, run by TCRdb on the reads, gives a single entry per CDR3 protein. This sample has around 360,000 distinct CDR3 sequences, with about 32% found just once. Their antigens remain unidentified. Sample: cultured PBMCs, taken from culture after CMV antigen stimulation. All receptors come from a human donor in good health (CMV status not recorded). Some clones in this sample may be carry-over from other donors' samples.

This clonotype has more than one count but fewer than ten. This rearrangement joins TRBV4-1 to TRBJ2-5; D is perhaps TRBD2 (6 bases). The CDR3 is 15 residues long. Trimming removed 0 bases at V and 7 bases at J, with 15 bases between. Germline values: CDR1 MGHRA, CDR2 YSYEKL. CDR3 nucleotides: TGCGCCAGCAGCCAAGAATTGGAGGGTAGCAGGACCCAGTACTTC. It codes for CASSQELEGSRTQYF.

The V and J genes are TRBV4-1 and TRBJ2-1; D unclear. Trimming left V 4 bases short and J 6 bases short, with 16 bases between. This CDR3 region has 15 residues. Germline V CDR1 and CDR2: MGHRA, YSYEKL. The CDR3 here is CASSRSDLPGNEQFF. CDR3 in DNA: TGCGCCAGCAGCCGATCCGATTTGCCTGGCAATGAGCAGTTCTTC.

This chain uses TRBV5-4 with TRBJ2-3; no clear D. Trimming took off 4 bases at V and 8 bases at J, with 14 bases between the two ends. The CDR3 has 13 residues. Germline CDR1 is SGHNT and CDR2 is YYREEE (reference sequence). The CDR3 sequence: CASSPVPAGTQYF. CDR3 sequence (DNA): TGTGCCAGCAGCCCCGTGCCCGCCGGTACGCAGTATTTT.

The genes are TRBV7-2 and TRBJ1-1; no reliable D call. Looked up from germline, CDR1 is SGHTA and CDR2 is FQGNSA. There are 11 residues in the CDR3. V shed 3 bases and J shed 7 bases, with 6 bases lying between them. CDR3 DNA sequence: TGTGCCAGCAGCTTTGCACGTGAAGCTTTCTTT. This codes for CASSFAREAFF. The complete variable domain, with remaining parts taken from reference TRBV7-2 and TRBJ1-1, reads GAGVSQSPSNKVTEKGKDVELRCDPISGHTALYWYRQSLGQGLEFLIYFQGNSAPDKSGLPSDRFSAERTGGSVSTLTIQRTQQEDSAVYLCASSFAREAFFGQGTRLTVV.

This clonotype was picked up a small number of times. The rearrangement links TRBV2 to TRBJ2-5; D gene unclear. The CDR3 sequence is 12 residues long. Per the germline V gene, CDR1 is SNHLY and CDR2 is FYNNEI. Trimming took off 4 bases at V and 2 bases at J, with 5 bases between the two ends. Here the CDR3 reads CASSVAQETQYF. CDR3 DNA sequence: TGTGCCAGCAGTGTGGCTCAAGAGACCCAGTACTTC.

The V and J genes are TRBV7-4 and TRBJ1-3; 8 bases line up with TRBD1. Trimming at V came to 3 bases and at J to 7 bases, leaving 14 bases not matched to a gene. The length of the CDR3 is 17 residues. Germline-derived CDR1 and CDR2 are SGHVT and SQSDAQ. CDR3 sequence reads: CASSFPDRGLFGNTIYF. Written as DNA, the CDR3 is TGTGCCAGCAGCTTCCCCGACAGGGGATTATTTGGGAACACCATATATTTT.

The rearrangement uses TRBV7-2 and TRBJ2-7; 8 bases line up with TRBD2. Germline values: CDR1 SGHTA, CDR2 FQGNSA. The CDR3 loop spans 13 amino acids. Losses at the gene ends were 4 bases for V and 7 bases for J; bases not matched to a gene: 6. The CDR3 bases are TGTGCCAGCAGCTCAGCGGGAGTCTTGGAGCAGTACTTC. Translating it yields CASSSAGVLEQYF.

The chain employs TRBV4-3 and TRBJ1-4; 7 nucleotides line up with TRBD1. The CDR3 totals 16 residues. The trim removed 0 bases at V and 3 bases at J, leaving 4 bases unmatched. Germline CDR1 and CDR2: LGHNA and YSLEER. This CDR3 is CASSQDAQGANEKLFF. As DNA, the CDR3 is TGCGCCAGCAGCCAAGATGCGCAGGGGGCTAATGAAAAACTGTTTTTT.

This clonotype was picked up many times. The gene calls are TRBV4-1 and TRBJ1-1; the D is unclear. CDR3 size: 14 residues. Trimming removed 3 bases at V and 3 bases at J, with 11 bases between. Germline V CDR1 and CDR2: MGHRA, YSYEKL. In nucleotides, the CDR3 is TGCGCCAGCAGCCAGCCCGCCTGGGACACTGAAGCTTTCTTT. As protein: CASSQPAWDTEAFF.

The rearrangement joins TRBV20-1 to TRBJ1-5; 8 bases agree with TRBD1. The germline CDR1 and CDR2 sequences are DFQATT and SNEGSKA (reference sequence). The ends lost 4 bases at V and 0 bases at J; junction bases unmatched: 8. CDR3 length equals 16 residues. This CDR3 is CSAKLGQGLSNQPQHF. The CDR3 region has the DNA TGCAGTGCTAAACTCGGACAGGGACTTAGCAATCAGCCCCAGCATTTT.

The sample holds a few counts of this clonotype. DNA for the CDR3: TGTGCCAGCAGCCTCCGGACTAGCGGGAGGCAGGCAGATACGCAGTATTTT. Residues: CASSLRTSGRQADTQYF. The V gene is TRBV7-9, the J gene TRBJ2-3, with 14 bases fitting TRBD2. The CDR3 loop spans 17 amino acids. The J segment lost 4 bases and the V segment lost 5 bases, leaving 8 bases of the junction unmatched. The germline V gene encodes CDR1 SEHNR and CDR2 FQNEAQ (reference sequence).

CDR3 bases: TGCGCCAGCAGCCAAGATGTGGGGACAGGGAGTTATGGCTACACCTTC. Protein sequence: CASSQDVGTGSYGYTF. This chain links TRBV4-1 with TRBJ1-2; 9 bases are shared with TRBD1. The germline V gene has CDR1 MGHRA and CDR2 YSYEKL. The CDR3 covers 16 residues. The ends lost 0 bases at V and 5 bases at J; junction bases unmatched: 7.

The CDR3 loop is CASSYESGTEAFF. For the CDR3, the DNA is TGTGCCAGCAGTTACGAGTCGGGGACTGAAGCTTTCTTT. The rearrangement uses TRBV6-1 and TRBJ1-1, with D hard to call. V was trimmed by 5 bases and J by 5 bases, leaving 12 bases between them. This CDR3 contains 13 residues. The germline V gene has CDR1 MNHNS and CDR2 SASEGT.

This sequence joins TRBV6-5 and TRBJ2-1, with TRBD2 matching over 12 bases. The CDR3 is 16 amino acids. V dropped 5 bases and J dropped 4; count of bases not matched to a gene: 6. Germline CDR1 is MNHEY and CDR2 is SVGAGI. CDR3 in amino acids: CASSLAGGDNYNEQFF. In nucleotides, the CDR3 is TGTGCCAGCAGTCTAGCGGGAGGGGATAATTACAATGAGCAGTTCTTC.

This clonotype appeared many times. This chain's CDR3 is CASSLWIPGTDLFTLEEQYF. For the CDR3, the DNA is TGTGCCAGCAGCTTATGGATCCCCGGGACAGACCTATTTACCTTGGAGGAGCAGTACTTC. J is TRBJ2-7 and V is TRBV7-2; TRBD1 matches at 7 bases. The CDR3 is 20 residues long. Trimming removed 2 bases from V and 7 bases from J; junction bases left unmatched: 26. Germline CDR1 reads SGHTA; CDR2 reads FQGNSA.

This clonotype was observed a handful of times. The chain combines TRBV19 with TRBJ2-5; possibly TRBD1 for D (6 bases). From germline, CDR1 is LNHDA and CDR2 SQIVND (reference sequence). The CDR3 spans 13 residues. V lost 9 bases to trimming and J lost 5 bases, with 16 bases between them. CDR3 loop: CASRDIAGETQYF. CDR3 in DNA: TGTGCCAGCCGGGACATCGCGGGTGAGACCCAGTACTTC.

As regards this clonotype: An end of the junction differs from the germline gene, which may be a read error. The chain links TRBV5-3 to TRBJ2-3; 8 nucleotides agree with TRBD2. Being an ORF, TRBV5-3 has a function that is uncertain. CDR3 length: 16 residues. CDR3 residues: CASSSRGSGTTDTQYF. The CDR3, as DNA: TGTGCCAGCAGCTCGAGGGGTAGCGGGACCACAGATACGCAGTATTTT.

The chain joins TRBV7-2 to TRBJ1-2; D might be TRBD1 (5 bases). From germline, CDR1 is SGHTA and CDR2 FQGNSA. This CDR3 has 15 amino acids. The ends were cut back, 5 bases at V and 2 bases at J, with 15 bases in the middle. This CDR3 reads CASSVGVGTNYGYTF. The CDR3 DNA sequence: TGTGCCAGCAGCGTAGGGGTGGGGACGAACTATGGCTACACCTTC.

This clonotype was recorded a few times. The chain links TRBV11-3 to TRBJ2-1; TRBD2 aligns across 7 bases. CDR1 and CDR2 from the germline V gene are SGHNT and YENEEA. The CDR3 loop spans 14 amino acids. The trim removed 1 base at V and 10 bases at J, leaving 7 bases unmatched. CDR3 amino acids: CASSLGGREREQFF. The CDR3 coding sequence is TGTGCCAGCAGCTTAGGAGGGAGGGAACGGGAGCAGTTCTTC.

This chain joins TRBV19 and TRBJ2-3; TRBD2 matches 8 bases. The junction had 6 bases not matched to a gene; V was cut back by 6 bases and J by 4 bases. The CDR3 consists of 14 residues. From germline, CDR1 is LNHDA and CDR2 SQIVND (reference sequence). In nucleotides, the CDR3 is TGTGCCAGTAGCCGAGGGCGGGGGGCAGATACGCAGTATTTT. Its translation: CASSRGRGADTQYF.

This clonotype was seen a handful of times. The V and J genes are TRBV7-2 and TRBJ2-5; D is perhaps TRBD1 or TRBD2 (5 bases each). Trimming shortened V by 4 bases and J by 2 bases, and 14 bases separated the two germline ends. Per germline, CDR1 SGHTA and CDR2 FQGNSA. There are 15 residues in the CDR3. The CDR3 DNA sequence: TGTGCCAGCAGCTGGGGACCCCTGGGACAAGAGACCCAGTACTTC. It translates to CASSWGPLGQETQYF.

The chain couples TRBV4-1 to TRBJ2-1; D unresolved. The CDR3 spans 18 residues. The V and J ends lost 4 bases and 6 bases respectively, with 25 bases between them. The V gene's germline CDR1 is MGHRA and CDR2 YSYEKL. CDR3 bases: TGCGCCAGCAGCCCCCCCAATAGTGGCGCGGTAATGTCCAATGAGCAGTTCTTC. Protein product: CASSPPNSGAVMSNEQFF.

This chain joins TRBV28 and TRBJ2-1, with D possibly being TRBD1 (6 bases). The CDR3 is 16 amino acids. Trimming took off 6 bases at V and 2 bases at J, with 17 bases between the two ends. The germline CDR1 and CDR2 sequences are MDHEN and SYDVKM. The CDR3 DNA reads TGTGCCAGCAGCCGCCTTACAGGGAACACCTACAATGAGCAGTTCTTC. Protein: CASSRLTGNTYNEQFF.

The V call is TRBV6-5, the J call TRBJ2-5; a possible D gene is TRBD1 (6 bases). This CDR3 contains 14 residues. Germline V gene lookup returns CDR1 MNHEY and CDR2 SVGAGI. The ends were cut back, 0 bases at V and 4 bases at J, with 9 bases in the middle. CDR3 nucleotide sequence: TGTGCCAGCAGTTACTCAAGAGGGGGAGAGACCCAGTACTTC. It encodes CASSYSRGGETQYF.

This clonotype appeared a single time. This chain uses TRBV15 with TRBJ2-2; 9 bases align to TRBD1. The CDR3 consists of 15 residues. Germline assignment: CDR1 LNHNV and CDR2 YYDKDF (reference sequence). The V gene end was trimmed by 9 bases and the J gene end by 4 bases; junction bases not matched to a gene: 9. CDR3 loop: CATRTGGSATGELFF. The CDR3 region has the DNA TGTGCCACTAGAACAGGGGGCTCAGCCACCGGGGAGCTGTTTTTT.

This clonotype was counted between two and nine times. The genes are TRBV30 and TRBJ1-4; maybe TRBD1 (5 bases). This CDR3 region has 15 residues. The germline V and J ends were trimmed by 0 bases and 10 bases, with 18 bases remaining between them. Germline V gene lookup returns CDR1 GTSNPN and CDR2 SVGIG (reference sequence). CDR3 amino acids: CAWSVLSSGAGKLFF. CDR3 in DNA: TGTGCCTGGAGTGTACTGTCTAGCGGGGCCGGAAAACTGTTTTTT.

V usage is TRBV20-1 and J usage is TRBJ1-4, with a weak D call TRBD1 (5 bases). Germline V gene data show CDR1 as DFQATT and CDR2 as SNEGSKA (reference sequence). The CDR3 has 15 residues. Trimming took off 0 bases at V and 7 bases at J, with 15 bases between the two ends. Here the CDR3 DNA reads TGCAGTGCTAGAGATGAGCCAGGGCGAGGTGAAAAACTGTTTTTT. Amino acids: CSARDEPGRGEKLFF.

This rearrangement joins TRBV19 to TRBJ1-1, with 7 positions matching TRBD1. The V gene's germline CDR1 is LNHDA and CDR2 SQIVND (reference sequence). V lost 9 bases to trimming and J lost 4 bases; unmatched junction nucleotides: 5. This CDR3 region has 12 residues. CDR3 in amino acids: CASYRGGTEAFF. CDR3 nucleotides: TGTGCCAGCTACAGGGGTGGCACTGAAGCTTTCTTT.

To note about this clonotype: The junction departs from the called germline gene at one end, perhaps through a read error. The gene calls are TRBV15 and TRBJ2-7; D gene unclear. CDR1 LNHNV and CDR2 YYDKDF come from the germline V gene (reference sequence). The CDR3 contains 15 residues. CDR3 residues: CATSRDLGYPYKQYF. As DNA, the CDR3 is TGTGCCACCAGCAGAGATCTGGGCTATCCCTACAAGCAGTACTTC. Based on the CDR3 plus reference TRBV15 and TRBJ2-7, the full variable domain is DAMVIQNPRYQVTQFGKPVTLSCSQTLNHNVMYWYQQKSSQAPKLLFHYYDKDFNNEADTPDNFQSRRPNTSFCFLDIRSPGLGDTAMYLCATSRDLGYPYKQYFGPGTRLTVT.

This clonotype was seen only a few times. The chain is built from TRBV7-9 and TRBJ2-5, with 10 bases matching TRBD2. The ends lost 0 bases at V and 1 base at J; junction bases unmatched: 2. Germline V lookup: CDR1 SEHNR, CDR2 FQNEAQ (reference sequence). The CDR3 is made up of 16 amino acids. The CDR3 DNA is TGTGCCAGCAGCTTAGCAAGCGGGAGGGTCCAAGAGACCCAGTACTTC. Amino acids: CASSLASGRVQETQYF.

This clonotype showed up just a few times. The rearrangement joins TRBV10-3 to TRBJ2-1, with 9 nucleotides matching TRBD2. The CDR3 contains 15 residues. J gave up 3 bases and V 6 bases, and 6 bases lay outside the gene matches. Germline lookup yields CDR1 ENHRY and CDR2 SYGVKD. CDR3: CAISLAGEGYNEQFF. The DNA of the CDR3 is TGTGCCATCAGCTTAGCGGGAGAAGGCTACAATGAGCAGTTCTTC.

The chain recombines TRBV15 with TRBJ2-3; a weak D match, TRBD1 (6 bases). V lost 0 bases to trimming and J lost 5 bases, with 21 bases between them. This CDR3 spans 18 amino acids. CDR1 is LNHNV, CDR2 YYDKDF, per germline (reference sequence). The CDR3: CATSRDLNLGHGKDTQYF. DNA of the CDR3: TGTGCCACCAGCAGAGATCTGAACCTGGGACACGGGAAAGATACGCAGTATTTT.